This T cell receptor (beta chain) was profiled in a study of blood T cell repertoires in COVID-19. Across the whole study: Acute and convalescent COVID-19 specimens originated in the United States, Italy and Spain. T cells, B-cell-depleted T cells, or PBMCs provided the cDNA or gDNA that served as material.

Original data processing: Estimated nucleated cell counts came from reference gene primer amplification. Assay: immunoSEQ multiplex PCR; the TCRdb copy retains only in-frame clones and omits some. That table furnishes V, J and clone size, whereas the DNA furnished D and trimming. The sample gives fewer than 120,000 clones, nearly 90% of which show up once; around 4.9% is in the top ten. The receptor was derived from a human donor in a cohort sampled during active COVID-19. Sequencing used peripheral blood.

CDR3 region: CASSSGQGLRNTEAFF. In nucleotides, the CDR3 is TGTGCCAGCAGTTCCGGACAGGGGTTAAGGAACACTGAAGCTTTCTTT. This rearrangement joins TRBV6-6 to TRBJ1-1, with TRBD1 matching 9 bases. The V gene end was trimmed by 4 bases and the J gene end by 1 base; junction bases not matched to a gene: 7. Germline V lookup: CDR1 MNHNY, CDR2 SVGAGI (reference sequence). The CDR3 is 16 amino acids.